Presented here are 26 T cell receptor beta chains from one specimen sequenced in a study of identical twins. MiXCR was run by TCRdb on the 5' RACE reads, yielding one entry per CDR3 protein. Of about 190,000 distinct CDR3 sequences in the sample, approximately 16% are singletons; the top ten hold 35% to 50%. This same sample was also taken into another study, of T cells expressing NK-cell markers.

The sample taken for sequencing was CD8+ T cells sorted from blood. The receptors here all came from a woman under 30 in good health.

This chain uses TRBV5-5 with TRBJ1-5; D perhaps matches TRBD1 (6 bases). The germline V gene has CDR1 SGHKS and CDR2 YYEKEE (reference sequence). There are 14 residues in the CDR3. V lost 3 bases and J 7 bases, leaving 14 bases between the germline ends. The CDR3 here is CASSSETGLQPQHF. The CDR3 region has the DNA TGTGCCAGCAGCTCAGAAACAGGGCTGCAGCCCCAGCATTTT.

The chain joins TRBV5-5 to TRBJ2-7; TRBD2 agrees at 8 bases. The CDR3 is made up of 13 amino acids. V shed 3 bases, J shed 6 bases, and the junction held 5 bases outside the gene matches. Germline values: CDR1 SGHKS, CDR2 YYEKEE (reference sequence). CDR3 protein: CASSWGLGREQYF. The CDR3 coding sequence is TGTGCCAGCAGCTGGGGACTAGGCCGCGAGCAGTACTTC.

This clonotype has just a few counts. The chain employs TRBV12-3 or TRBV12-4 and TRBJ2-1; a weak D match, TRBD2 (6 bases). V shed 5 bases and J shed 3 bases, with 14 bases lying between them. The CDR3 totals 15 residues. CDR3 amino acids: CASSALAELYNEQFF. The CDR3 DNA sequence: TGTGCCAGCAGTGCACTAGCCGAACTCTACAATGAGCAGTTCTTC.

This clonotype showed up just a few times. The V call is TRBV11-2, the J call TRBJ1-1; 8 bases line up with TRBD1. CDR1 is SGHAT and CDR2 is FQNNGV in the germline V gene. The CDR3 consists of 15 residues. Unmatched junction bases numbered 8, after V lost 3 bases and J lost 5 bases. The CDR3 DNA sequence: TGTGCCAGCAGCTTTGAGAATACAGGGGGGACTGAAGCTTTCTTT. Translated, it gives CASSFENTGGTEAFF. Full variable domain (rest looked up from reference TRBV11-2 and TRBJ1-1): EAGVAQSPRYKIIEKRQSVAFWCNPISGHATLYWYQQILGQGPKLLIQFQNNGVVDDSQLPKDRFSAERLKGVDSTLKIQPAKLEDSAVYLCASSFENTGGTEAFFGQGTRLTVV.

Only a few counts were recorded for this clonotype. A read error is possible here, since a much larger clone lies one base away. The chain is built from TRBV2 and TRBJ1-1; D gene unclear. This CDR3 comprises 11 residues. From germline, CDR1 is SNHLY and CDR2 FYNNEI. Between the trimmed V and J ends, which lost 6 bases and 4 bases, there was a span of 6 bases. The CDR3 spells CASRFGTEAFF. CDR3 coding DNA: TGTGCCAGCAGGTTTGGCACTGAAGCTTTCTTT.

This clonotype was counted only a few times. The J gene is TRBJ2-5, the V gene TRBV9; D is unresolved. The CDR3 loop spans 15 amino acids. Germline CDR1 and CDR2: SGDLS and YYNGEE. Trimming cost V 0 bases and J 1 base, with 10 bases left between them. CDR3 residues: CASSVGGLSQETQYF. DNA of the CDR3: TGTGCCAGCAGCGTAGGGGGTCTCTCCCAAGAGACCCAGTACTTC.

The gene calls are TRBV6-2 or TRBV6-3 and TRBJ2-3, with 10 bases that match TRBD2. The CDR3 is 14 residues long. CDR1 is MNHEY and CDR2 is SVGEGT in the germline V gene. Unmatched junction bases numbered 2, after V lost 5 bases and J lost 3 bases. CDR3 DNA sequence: TGTGCCAGCAGTAGCGGGAGGGAAACAGATACGCAGTATTTT. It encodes CASSSGRETDTQYF.

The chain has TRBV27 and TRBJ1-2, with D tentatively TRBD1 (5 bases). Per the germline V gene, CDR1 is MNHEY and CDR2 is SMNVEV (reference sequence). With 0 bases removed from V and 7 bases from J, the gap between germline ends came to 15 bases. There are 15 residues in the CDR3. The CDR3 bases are TGTGCCAGCAGTTTATCGGGTGAGGGGCACCGTGGCTACACCTTC. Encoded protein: CASSLSGEGHRGYTF.

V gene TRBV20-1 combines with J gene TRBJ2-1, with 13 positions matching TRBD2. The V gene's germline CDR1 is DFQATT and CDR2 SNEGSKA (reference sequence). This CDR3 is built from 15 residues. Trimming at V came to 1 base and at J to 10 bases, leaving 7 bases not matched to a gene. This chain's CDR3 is CSARALAGGAREQFF. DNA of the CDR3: TGCAGTGCTAGAGCACTAGCGGGAGGGGCGCGGGAGCAGTTCTTC.

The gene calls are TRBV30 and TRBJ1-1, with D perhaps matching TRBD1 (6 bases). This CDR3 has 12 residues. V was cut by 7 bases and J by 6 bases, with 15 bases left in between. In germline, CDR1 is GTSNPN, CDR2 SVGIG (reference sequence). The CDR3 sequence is CASPLGGPEAFF. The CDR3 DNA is TGTGCCTCTCCGTTGGGGGGGCCTGAAGCTTTCTTT.

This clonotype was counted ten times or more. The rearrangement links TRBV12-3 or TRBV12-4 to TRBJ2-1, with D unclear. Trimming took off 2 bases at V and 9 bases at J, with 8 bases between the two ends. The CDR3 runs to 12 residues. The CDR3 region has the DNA TGTGCCAGCAGTTTAATGGCGAGTGAGCAGTTCTTC. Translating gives CASSLMASEQFF.

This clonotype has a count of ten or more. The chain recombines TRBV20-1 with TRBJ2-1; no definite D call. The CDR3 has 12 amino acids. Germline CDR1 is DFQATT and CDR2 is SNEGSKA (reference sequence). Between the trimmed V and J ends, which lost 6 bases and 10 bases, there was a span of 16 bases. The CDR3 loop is CSAQEEMAEQFF. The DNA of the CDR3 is TGCAGTGCCCAAGAGGAGATGGCGGAGCAGTTCTTC.

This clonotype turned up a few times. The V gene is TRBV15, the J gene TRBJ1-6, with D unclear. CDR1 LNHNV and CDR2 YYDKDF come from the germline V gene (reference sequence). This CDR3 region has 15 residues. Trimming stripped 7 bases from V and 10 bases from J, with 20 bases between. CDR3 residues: CATTRGIGRQSPLHF. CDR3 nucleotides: TGTGCCACCACCCGAGGAATAGGGAGGCAATCACCCCTCCACTTT.

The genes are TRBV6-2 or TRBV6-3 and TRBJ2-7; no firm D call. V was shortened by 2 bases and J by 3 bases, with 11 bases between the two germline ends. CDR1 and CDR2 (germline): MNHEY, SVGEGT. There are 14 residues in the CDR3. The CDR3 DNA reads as TGTGCCAGCAGTTACGGTCTGGTCCTCTACGAGCAGTACTTC. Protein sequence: CASSYGLVLYEQYF.

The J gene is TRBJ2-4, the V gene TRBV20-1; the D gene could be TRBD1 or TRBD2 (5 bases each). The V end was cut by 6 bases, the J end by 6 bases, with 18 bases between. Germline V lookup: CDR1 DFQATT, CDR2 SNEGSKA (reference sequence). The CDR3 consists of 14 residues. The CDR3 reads CSAYGDGLSNIQYF. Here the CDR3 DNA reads TGCAGTGCGTACGGGGACGGTCTTTCAAACATTCAGTACTTC.

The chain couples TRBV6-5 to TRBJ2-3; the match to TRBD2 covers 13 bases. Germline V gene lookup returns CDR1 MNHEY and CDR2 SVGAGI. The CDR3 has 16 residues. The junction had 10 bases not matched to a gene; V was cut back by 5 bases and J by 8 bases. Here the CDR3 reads CASSTSGGANRGTQYF. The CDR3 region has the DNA TGTGCCAGCAGTACTAGCGGGGGGGCCAATAGGGGTACGCAGTATTTT.

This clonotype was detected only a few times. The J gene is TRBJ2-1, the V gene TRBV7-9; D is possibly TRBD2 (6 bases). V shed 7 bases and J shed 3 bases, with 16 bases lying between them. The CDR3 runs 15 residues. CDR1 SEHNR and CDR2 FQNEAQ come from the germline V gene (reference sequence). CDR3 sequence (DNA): TGTGCCAGCACCCCCTTGGAGGGATACTACAATGAGCAGTTCTTC. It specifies CASTPLEGYYNEQFF.

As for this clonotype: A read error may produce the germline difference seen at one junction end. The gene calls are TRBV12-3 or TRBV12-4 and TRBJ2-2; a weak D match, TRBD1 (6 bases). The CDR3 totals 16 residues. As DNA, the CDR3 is TGTGACAGCAGCCACTTCGTGGGGGCCAACACCGGGGAGCTGTTTTTT. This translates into CDSSHFVGANTGELFF.

The CDR3 spells CASSRWSQGVISGANVLTF. The DNA of the CDR3 is TGTGCCAGCAGTCGATGGTCACAGGGGGTAATCTCTGGGGCCAACGTCCTGACTTTC. The rearrangement links TRBV4-2 to TRBJ2-6; TRBD1 agrees at 8 bases. The CDR3 loop spans 19 amino acids. CDR1 is LGHNA and CDR2 is YNFKEQ in the germline V gene. V lost 6 bases to trimming and J lost 0 bases; unmatched junction nucleotides: 13.

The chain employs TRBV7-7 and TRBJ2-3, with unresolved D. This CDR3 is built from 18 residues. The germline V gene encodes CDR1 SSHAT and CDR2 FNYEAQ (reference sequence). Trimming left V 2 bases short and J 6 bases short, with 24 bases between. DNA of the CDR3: TGTGCCAGCAGCTTAAGGGTGGTTAGGGCCCCTTCCGCGGATACGCAGTATTTT. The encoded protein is CASSLRVVRAPSADTQYF. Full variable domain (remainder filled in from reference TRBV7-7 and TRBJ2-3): GAGVSQSPRYKVTKRGQDVTLRCDPISSHATLYWYQQALGQGPEFLTYFNYEAQPDKSGLPSDRFSAERPEGSISTLTIQRTEQRDSAMYRCASSLRVVRAPSADTQYFGPGTRLTVL.

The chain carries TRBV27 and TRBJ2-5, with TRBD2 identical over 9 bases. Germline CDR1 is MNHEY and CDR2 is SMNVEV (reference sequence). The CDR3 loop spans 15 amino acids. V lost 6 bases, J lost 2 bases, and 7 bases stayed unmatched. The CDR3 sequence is CASSLAGEVQETQYF. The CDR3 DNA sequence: TGTGCCAGCAGCTTAGCGGGGGAGGTACAAGAGACCCAGTACTTC.

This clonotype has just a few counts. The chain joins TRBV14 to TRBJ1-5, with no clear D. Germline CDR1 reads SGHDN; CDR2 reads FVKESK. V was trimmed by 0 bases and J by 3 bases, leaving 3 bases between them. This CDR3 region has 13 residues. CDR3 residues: CASSQDPNQPQHF. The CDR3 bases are TGTGCCAGCAGCCAAGATCCCAATCAGCCCCAGCATTTT.

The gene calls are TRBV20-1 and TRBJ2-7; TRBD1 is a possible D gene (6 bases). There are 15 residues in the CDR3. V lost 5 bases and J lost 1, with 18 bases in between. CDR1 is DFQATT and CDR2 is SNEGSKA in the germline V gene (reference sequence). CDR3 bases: TGCAGTGCTGGGGGCCCGGGGATTCAGTCCTACGAGCAGTACTTC. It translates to CSAGGPGIQSYEQYF.

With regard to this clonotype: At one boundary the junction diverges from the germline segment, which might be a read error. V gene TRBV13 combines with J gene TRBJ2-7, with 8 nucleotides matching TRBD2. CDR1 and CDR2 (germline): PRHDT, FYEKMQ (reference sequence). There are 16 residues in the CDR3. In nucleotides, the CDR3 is TGTGCCAGCAGCGCCCCTGAGCGGGGGCCCTCCTCCGAGCAGTACTTC. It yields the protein CASSAPERGPSSEQYF.

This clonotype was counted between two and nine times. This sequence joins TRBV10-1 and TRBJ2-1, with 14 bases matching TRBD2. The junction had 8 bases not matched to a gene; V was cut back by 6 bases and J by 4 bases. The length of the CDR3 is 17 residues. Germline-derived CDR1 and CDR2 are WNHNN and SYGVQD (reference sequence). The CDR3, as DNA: TGCGCCAGCAGCACCGGGACTAGCGGGAGTTTGTACAATGAGCAGTTCTTC. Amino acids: CASSTGTSGSLYNEQFF.

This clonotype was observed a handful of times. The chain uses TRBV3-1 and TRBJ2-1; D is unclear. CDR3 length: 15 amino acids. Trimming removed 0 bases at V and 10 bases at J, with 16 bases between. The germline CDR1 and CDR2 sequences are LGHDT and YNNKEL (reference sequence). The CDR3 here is CASSQEAGRRFEQFF. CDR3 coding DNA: TGTGCCAGCAGCCAAGAGGCCGGACGGAGATTCGAGCAGTTCTTC.